These 31 T cell receptor beta chains share one sample of origin, sequenced in a study of PD-L1 blockade in urothelial cancer (dated by TCRdb to the late 2010s). The method behind the library was the immunoSEQ multiplex PCR assay. In its TCRdb copy, this immuneACCESS table keeps in-frame sequences only and misses some clones. Where compared with another copy, unresolved V genes explain less than half of these, and the others have no known cause. Present in this sample are 55,000 to 80,000 clones, approximately 83% of which were seen just once. Of the sample, around 14% falls within the top ten clones. The time point label here, explained by the study, means: pretreatment peripheral blood. Source: PBMCs, taken around atezolizumab (anti-PD-L1) treatment. The receptors stem from a man aged 60 to 69 with urothelial cancer.

The gene calls are TRBV5-4 and TRBJ2-1; 9 positions match TRBD2. The V gene end was trimmed by 3 bases and the J gene end by 3 bases; junction bases not matched to a gene: 7. The CDR3 loop spans 16 amino acids. Germline-derived CDR1 and CDR2 are SGHNT and YYREEE (reference sequence). CDR3 nucleotide sequence: TGTGCCAGCAGCTCCCGCGGGGGGGCAATCTACAATGAGCAGTTCTTC. Its translation is CASSSRGGAIYNEQFF. The whole variable domain, filled in from reference TRBV5-4 and TRBJ2-1, reads ETGVTQSPTHLIKTRGQQVTLRCSSQSGHNTVSWYQQALGQGPQFIFQYYREEENGRGNFPPRFSGLQFPNYSSELNVNALELDDSALYLCASSSRGGAIYNEQFFGPGTRLTVL.

This chain uses TRBV7-2 with TRBJ2-7; 8 positions agree with TRBD2. This CDR3 spans 15 amino acids. Germline assignment: CDR1 SGHTA and CDR2 FQGNSA. The V segment lost 2 bases and the J segment 4 bases; nucleotides outside the gene matches: 7. The CDR3 is CASSLPGRVGYEQYF. The CDR3 bases are TGTGCCAGCAGCTTACCCGGGAGGGTGGGATACGAGCAGTACTTC.

The chain links TRBV28 to TRBJ2-2, with a possible D match to TRBD2 (6 bases). The ends were cut back, 6 bases at V and 5 bases at J, with 13 bases in the middle. Germline V gene data show CDR1 as MDHEN and CDR2 as SYDVKM. There are 14 residues in the CDR3. CDR3 nucleotides: TGTGCCAGCAGGCTCGGAGGGTGGACCGGGGAGCTGTTTTTT. It specifies CASRLGGWTGELFF.

This clone appeared once. This rearrangement joins TRBV15 to TRBJ1-1; unclear D gene. V gave up 0 bases and J gave up 0 bases, with 8 bases separating them. This CDR3 comprises 15 residues. Per germline, CDR1 LNHNV and CDR2 YYDKDF (reference sequence). CDR3 sequence: CATSRDRDLNTEAFF. The CDR3 DNA reads TGTGCCACCAGCAGAGACCGCGACTTGAACACTGAAGCTTTCTTT.

The V and J genes are TRBV11-3 and TRBJ2-3; possibly TRBD1 for D (6 bases). Germline values: CDR1 SGHNT, CDR2 YENEEA. V lost 1 base and J lost 2, with 13 bases in between. The CDR3 spans 16 residues. The CDR3 reads CASSLGQVILTDTQYF. The CDR3 DNA is TGTGCCAGCAGCTTAGGACAGGTGATTCTCACAGATACGCAGTATTTT.

This sequence joins TRBV19 and TRBJ1-5; D may be TRBD1 (5 bases). There are 15 residues in the CDR3. V dropped 3 bases and J dropped 7 bases, with 16 bases sitting between them. Germline CDR1 and CDR2: LNHDA and SQIVND (reference sequence). The CDR3 sequence: CASSMGERGDQPQHF. The CDR3 DNA is TGTGCCAGTAGTATGGGGGAGCGGGGGGACCAGCCCCAGCATTTT. The full variable domain, with the rest looked up from reference TRBV19 and TRBJ1-5, is DGGITQSPKYLFRKEGQNVTLSCEQNLNHDAMYWYRQDPGQGLRLIYYSQIVNDFQKGDIAEGYSVSREKKESFPLTVTSAQKNPTAFYLCASSMGERGDQPQHFGDGTRLSIL.

The CDR3 bases are TGTGCTAGTGGTTTGGGACAGCCCTTCTCTGGGGCCAACGTCCTGACTTTC. Translated: CASGLGQPFSGANVLTF. V and J are TRBV12-5 and TRBJ2-6, with D perhaps TRBD1 (5 bases). The CDR3 covers 17 residues. Germline V gives CDR1 LGHNT, CDR2 FRNRAP. Trimming cost V 1 base and J 0 bases, with 10 bases left between them.

The chain combines TRBV28 with TRBJ1-2; TRBD1 matches at 8 bases. This CDR3 is 13 amino acids long. V was pared by 5 bases and J by 6 bases, with 5 bases of the junction left unmatched. The V gene's germline CDR1 is MDHEN and CDR2 SYDVKM. In DNA form, the CDR3 reads TGTGCCAGCAGTACAGGGGGGTATAATGGCTACACCTTC. Translation: CASSTGGYNGYTF.

The chain recombines TRBV6-1 with TRBJ2-3; 10 bases fit TRBD1. This CDR3 spans 15 amino acids. The V gene's germline CDR1 is MNHNS and CDR2 SASEGT. V lost 3 bases and J lost 4; bases outside the gene matches: 4. CDR3: CASSERDRGPDTQYF. Written as DNA, the CDR3 is TGTGCCAGCAGTGAGAGGGACAGGGGCCCAGATACGCAGTATTTT.

CDR3 nucleotides: TGCGCCAGCGGCGCGACTAGCGGGGGCGTCAATGAGCAGTTCTTC. It is translated as CASGATSGGVNEQFF. This rearrangement joins TRBV5-1 to TRBJ2-1, with 12 bases identical to TRBD2. Germline-derived CDR1 and CDR2 are SGHRS and YFSETQ. CDR3 length: 15 residues. V was clipped by 7 bases and J by 6 bases; unmatched bases: 8.

This chain uses TRBV7-2 with TRBJ2-5, with 8 bases lining up with TRBD1. Germline loops: CDR1 SGHTA, CDR2 FQGNSA. The CDR3 is 16 residues long. The V gene end was trimmed by 3 bases and the J gene end by 4 bases; junction bases not matched to a gene: 10. CDR3 coding DNA: TGTGCCAGCAGCTTTGGGTCCCAGGGGGCGCGAGAGACCCAGTACTTC. Translated, it gives CASSFGSQGARETQYF. Filled out from reference TRBV7-2 and TRBJ2-5, the complete variable domain reads GAGVSQSPSNKVTEKGKDVELRCDPISGHTALYWYRQSLGQGLEFLIYFQGNSAPDKSGLPSDRFSAERTGGSVSTLTIQRTQQEDSAVYLCASSFGSQGARETQYFGPGTRLLVL.

The chain has TRBV9 and TRBJ2-2; D is uncertain. The ends were cut back, 0 bases at V and 5 bases at J, with 14 bases in the middle. This CDR3 comprises 16 residues. Germline assignment: CDR1 SGDLS and CDR2 YYNGEE. The CDR3: CASSVASDPRTGELFF. CDR3 coding DNA: TGTGCCAGCAGCGTAGCTTCAGACCCGCGGACCGGGGAGCTGTTTTTT.

As DNA, the CDR3 is TGTGCCAGAAGCTTGGGGTTGCGGGGGGGCTCCGAGCAGTACTTC. Its translation is CARSLGLRGGSEQYF. This chain joins TRBV5-3 and TRBJ2-7; TRBD2 agrees at 9 bases. TRBV5-3 is labeled an ORF, and its function is uncertain. The CDR3 contains 15 residues. V gave up 0 bases and J gave up 6 bases; unmatched junction bases: 7.

The chain employs TRBV19 and TRBJ2-1, with 7 bases aligning to TRBD1. CDR1 and CDR2 (germline): LNHDA, SQIVND (reference sequence). The ends lost 2 bases at V and 0 bases at J; junction bases unmatched: 4. The CDR3 is 16 amino acids. CDR3 amino acids: CASSILQGSSYNEQFF. CDR3 coding DNA: TGTGCCAGTAGTATACTACAGGGGAGCTCCTACAATGAGCAGTTCTTC.

This rearrangement joins TRBV11-2 to TRBJ2-3; TRBD1 might be the D (6 bases). This CDR3 has 14 amino acids. The V gene lost 3 bases and the J gene lost 4 bases, with 11 bases spanning the gap. In germline, CDR1 is SGHAT, CDR2 FQNNGV. The CDR3 reads CASSLSQGADTQYF. The CDR3 region has the DNA TGTGCCAGCAGCTTGTCACAGGGAGCAGATACGCAGTATTTT.

V and J are TRBV5-6 and TRBJ1-1; a possible D gene is TRBD1 (6 bases). The CDR3 is 16 amino acids. V lost 3 bases and J 0 bases, leaving 15 bases between the germline ends. Germline V gene sequence: CDR1 SGHDT, CDR2 YYEEEE. The CDR3 DNA reads as TGTGCCAGCAGCTCCTTCACCGGGACACTGAACACTGAAGCTTTCTTT. Translated: CASSSFTGTLNTEAFF.

For this clone: Other DNA sequences in this specimen translate into the identical CDR3. The chain recombines TRBV6-5 with TRBJ1-1; possible D gene TRBD1, 6 bases. The germline gives CDR1 MNHEY, CDR2 SVGAGI. The CDR3 extends over 15 amino acids. Deletions cut 0 bases from V and 2 bases from J, with 10 bases between. CDR3 sequence (DNA): TGTGCCAGCAGTTACTCTCGGACAGCCAACACTGAAGCTTTCTTT. Translation gives CASSYSRTANTEAFF.

The chain has TRBV7-3 and TRBJ1-2; 12 bases are shared with TRBD1. This CDR3 spans 17 amino acids. The V and J ends lost 5 bases and 2 bases, in that order; junction bases with no gene match: 9. Germline CDR1 and CDR2: SGHTA and FQGTGA. The chain's CDR3 is CASSPGTGGGENYGYTF. The CDR3 region has the DNA TGTGCCAGCAGCCCCGGGACAGGGGGCGGGGAAAACTATGGCTACACCTTC.

CDR3 loop: CASSSTPTAYQPQHF. The CDR3 DNA reads as TGTGCCAGCAGTTCGACCCCGACAGCGTATCAGCCCCAGCATTTT. The chain recombines TRBV6-5 with TRBJ1-5, with a possible D match to TRBD1 (5 bases). V was clipped by 4 bases and J by 5 bases, with 15 bases between them. Germline-derived CDR1 and CDR2 are MNHEY and SVGAGI. The CDR3 sequence is 15 residues long.

The chain recombines TRBV7-8 with TRBJ2-3; 14 bases are shared with TRBD2. Germline assignment: CDR1 SGHVS and CDR2 FQNEAQ. The CDR3 contains 19 residues. Losses at the gene ends were 5 bases for V and 0 bases for J; bases not matched to a gene: 10. In DNA form, the CDR3 reads TGTGCCAGCAGCCCCAAACCGGGACTAGCGGGGGTTAGCACAGATACGCAGTATTTT. Encoded protein: CASSPKPGLAGVSTDTQYF.

The V and J genes are TRBV6-6 and TRBJ1-1, with unresolved D. Trimming removed 8 bases at V and 1 base at J, with 8 bases between. The CDR3 contains 12 residues. Germline CDR1 is MNHNY and CDR2 is SVGAGI (reference sequence). The CDR3 DNA reads TGTGCCAGCGCGCGGGGGAACACTGAAGCTTTCTTT. Protein sequence: CASARGNTEAFF.

The genes are TRBV21-1 and TRBJ2-3; the listed D gene, TRBD2, was not tested against the DNA. TRBV21-1 is classified as a pseudogene. This CDR3 comprises 15 residues. The CDR3 protein is CASSKEGTSTDTQYF. CDR3 nucleotide sequence: TGTGCCAGCAGCAAAGAAGGGACTAGCACAGATACGCAGTATTTT.

This clone occurred once. J is TRBJ1-1 and V is TRBV7-2; TRBD1 is a possible D gene (6 bases). The V gene lost 1 base and the J gene lost 1 base, with 7 bases spanning the gap. This CDR3 region has 14 residues. CDR1 and CDR2 from the germline V gene are SGHTA and FQGNSA. The CDR3 DNA sequence: TGTGCCAGCAGCTTAGGAGGGGGGAACACTGAAGCTTTCTTT. Amino acid sequence: CASSLGGGNTEAFF.

The chain is built from TRBV10-2 and TRBJ1-6, with D perhaps TRBD1 (5 bases). Germline V CDR1 and CDR2: WSHSY, SAAADI. This CDR3 spans 19 amino acids. V lost 0 bases and J 0 bases, leaving 15 bases between the germline ends. Here the CDR3 DNA reads TGCGCCAGCAGTGAGTCGATTTTAGGGGTAATCTCCTATAATTCACCCCTCCACTTT. This translates into CASSESILGVISYNSPLHF.

The chain has TRBV18 and TRBJ2-1, with 11 bases identical to TRBD1. This CDR3 has 15 amino acids. V shed 3 bases, J shed 4 bases, and the junction held 2 bases outside the gene matches. Germline V gene lookup returns CDR1 KGHSH and CDR2 LQKENI. CDR3 in DNA: TGTGCCAGCTCACCGGGGACAGGGGGTTACAATGAGCAGTTCTTC. It encodes CASSPGTGGYNEQFF.

This chain joins TRBV30 and TRBJ1-4; D is possibly TRBD1 (6 bases). This CDR3 is 13 amino acids long. CDR1 is GTSNPN and CDR2 is SVGIG in the germline V gene (reference sequence). V lost 5 bases and J 8 bases, leaving 15 bases between the germline ends. The CDR3 loop is CAWGRTGGEKLFF. As DNA, the CDR3 is TGTGCCTGGGGTCGGACGGGGGGCGAAAAACTGTTTTTT.

The chain joins TRBV19 to TRBJ2-2, with TRBD1 as a possible D gene (5 bases). V was trimmed by 6 bases and J by 4 bases, leaving 12 bases between them. CDR1 is LNHDA and CDR2 is SQIVND in the germline V gene (reference sequence). The CDR3 runs 14 residues. Here the CDR3 reads CASSIGQRTGELFF. As DNA, the CDR3 is TGTGCCAGTAGCATCGGACAACGCACCGGGGAGCTGTTTTTT.

This clone turned up a few times. This chain uses TRBV7-9 with TRBJ1-2, with D possibly matching TRBD1 (5 bases). Germline V CDR1 and CDR2: SEHNR, FQNEAQ (reference sequence). V was cut by 0 bases and J by 3 bases, with 8 bases left in between. The CDR3 is made up of 14 amino acids. This CDR3 reads CASSLAGRDYGYTF. The CDR3 DNA sequence: TGTGCCAGCAGCTTAGCTGGCAGGGACTATGGCTACACCTTC.

This clone was seen a handful of times. The sample carries other DNA sequences with the same CDR3. V usage is TRBV28 and J usage is TRBJ2-1; the D is unclear. The CDR3 runs 11 residues. V dropped 5 bases and J dropped 8 bases, with 7 bases sitting between them. Per germline, CDR1 MDHEN and CDR2 SYDVKM. The CDR3 DNA sequence: TGTGCCAGCAGTCTCCGGTATGAGCAGTTCTTC. Encoded protein: CASSLRYEQFF. The full variable domain, with the rest looked up from reference TRBV28 and TRBJ2-1, is DVKVTQSSRYLVKRTGEKVFLECVQDMDHENMFWYRQDPGLGLRLIYFSYDVKMKEKGDIPEGYSVSREKKERFSLILESASTNQTSMYLCASSLRYEQFFGPGTRLTVL.

Worth noting for this clone: Other nucleotide sequences in the sample specify the same CDR3. J is TRBJ2-5 and V is TRBV2; 7 nucleotides align to TRBD2. CDR1 SNHLY and CDR2 FYNNEI come from the germline V gene. V was clipped by 6 bases and J by 5 bases; unmatched bases: 3. The CDR3 is 12 amino acids. The CDR3 spells CASRLAIETQYF. The DNA for the CDR3 is TGTGCCAGCAGACTAGCGATCGAGACCCAGTACTTC.

This clone was observed once. This chain links TRBV18 with TRBJ2-5; possibly TRBD1 for D (5 bases). Trimming removed 3 bases from V and 4 bases from J, with 12 bases in between. Germline V lookup: CDR1 KGHSH, CDR2 LQKENI. The CDR3 is 14 residues long. CDR3 bases: TGTGCCAGCTCACCTTCCCAGGGTGGAGAGACCCAGTACTTC. Residues: CASSPSQGGETQYF.